Below, one TCR beta chain is given with its context. The antigen is undetermined. This entry comes from a study of cytomegalovirus exposure and HLA in healthy donors. Findings and caveats of the study: Later analysis identified around 15,000 TCR beta sequences associated with HLA alleles, using a false discovery rate threshold of 0.05. Earlier analysis yielded a pattern in which most TCR beta V segments were productive about 90% or about 30% of the time.

Primers included in the PCR were 60 Vbeta and 13 Jbeta primers. The protocol was immunoSEQ multiplex PCR, while the TCRdb copy is restricted to in-frame clones and leaves out a portion. This table has roughly 110,000 clones, over 70% appearing once. The CDR3 spans 15 residues. Germline V gene lookup returns CDR1 WSHSY and CDR2 SAAADI. J gave up 3 bases and V 6 bases, and 9 bases lay outside the gene matches. The receptor comes from a male donor in good health and CMV-seropositive. V and J are TRBV10-2 and TRBJ2-7; 9 bases match TRBD1. The sample comprised PBMCs. The CDR3 region is CASRQIQGARYEQYF. CDR3 DNA: TGCGCCAGCAGGCAAATACAGGGGGCACGCTACGAGCAGTACTTC.